The 32 T cell receptor beta chains given below trace back to one sample, sequenced in a study of T-cell memory formation after mild COVID-19 (dated by TCRdb to the early 2020s). The receptor library was made with 5' RACE. The sequencer was an Illumina NovaSeq 6000. In TCRdb, the public reads were trimmed at Q25 with fastp and aligned with MiXCR, with productive beta chains retained. Rows merge per CDR3 protein into single entries with the most common DNA and genes. The table for this sample lists about 320,000 distinct CDR3 sequences; roughly an eighth of them were counted only once. In total, the top ten clones hold 21% of the sample. Source material: PBMCs or a T cell subset sorted from them (not recorded which). The receptors here all came from a man aged 18 to 29 who had mild COVID-19 (a few samples of this study predate the infection). The sample titles of this study are shuffled in the database, so cell type and time point are left out; the donor was told from shared clones.

This clonotype was seen only a few times. The chain joins TRBV7-2 to TRBJ2-5; D remains unclear. Germline CDR1 SGHTA, CDR2 FQGNSA. V lost 5 bases to trimming and J lost 4 bases, with 20 bases between them. The CDR3 totals 16 residues. The CDR3 loop reads CASSPWAASTRETQYF. In DNA, the CDR3 is TGTGCCAGCAGCCCCTGGGCGGCCTCAACCAGAGAGACCCAGTACTTC.

CDR3 sequence (DNA): TGTGCCAGCACCCCAAGAGGGCGGGAAGAATCACCCCTCCACTTT. As protein: CASTPRGREESPLHF. The chain combines TRBV7-9 with TRBJ1-6; D unclear. CDR1 is SEHNR and CDR2 is FQNEAQ in the germline V gene (reference sequence). The CDR3 spans 15 residues. Deletions cut 7 bases from V and 10 bases from J, with 20 bases between.

There are a few counts of this clonotype. The V call is TRBV6-6, the J call TRBJ1-2; D is undetermined. V lost 1 base and J 4 bases, leaving 7 bases between the germline ends. This CDR3 region has 13 residues. Germline V gene lookup returns CDR1 MNHNY and CDR2 SVGAGI (reference sequence). The CDR3 DNA reads as TGTGCCAGCAGTTACTTGTCGGCCTATGGCTACACCTTC. Protein product: CASSYLSAYGYTF.

This clonotype has at least ten counts. The chain combines TRBV7-2 with TRBJ2-3; D is unclear. CDR1 is SGHTA, CDR2 FQGNSA, per germline. This CDR3 is 13 amino acids long. The V end was cut by 5 bases, the J end by 2 bases, with 8 bases between. CDR3 in DNA: TGTGCCAGCAGCCCCTACACCACAGATACGCAGTATTTT. Its protein product is CASSPYTTDTQYF.

The table lists this clonotype with a few counts. This chain links TRBV29-1 with TRBJ2-5, with unresolved D. CDR1 and CDR2 (germline): SQVTM, ANQGSEA. CDR3 size: 12 residues. The V and J ends lost 4 bases and 1 base respectively, with 7 bases between them. CDR3 in amino acids: CSVGRAQETQYF. The CDR3 DNA reads TGCAGCGTTGGACGGGCCCAAGAGACCCAGTACTTC.

The table lists this clonotype with a few counts. The chain has TRBV2 and TRBJ2-5; D is unclear. Trimming took off 0 bases at V and 4 bases at J, with 18 bases between the two ends. Per germline, CDR1 SNHLY and CDR2 FYNNEI. The CDR3 is 17 amino acids. CDR3 region: CASSEAQMALAGETQYF. The CDR3 DNA sequence: TGTGCCAGCAGTGAAGCTCAGATGGCCCTGGCTGGAGAGACCCAGTACTTC.

The chain recombines TRBV20-1 with TRBJ2-2; either TRBD1 or TRBD2 may supply D (6 bases each). The length of the CDR3 is 15 residues. Germline CDR1 DFQATT, CDR2 SNEGSKA (reference sequence). V was shortened by 4 bases and J by 2 bases, with 14 bases between the two germline ends. In DNA form, the CDR3 reads TGCAGTGCTAATGTGGGGGGCCTTAACACCGGGGAGCTGTTTTTT. Translation: CSANVGGLNTGELFF.

Only a few counts were recorded for this clonotype. The chain joins TRBV9 to TRBJ1-1; D unresolved. The CDR3 spans 15 residues. The germline V gene has CDR1 SGDLS and CDR2 YYNGEE. Deletions cut 0 bases from V and 0 bases from J, with 9 bases between. Written as DNA, the CDR3 is TGTGCCAGCAGCGTAGGCGGCTTAATGAACACTGAAGCTTTCTTT. The encoded protein is CASSVGGLMNTEAFF.

This chain joins TRBV7-8 and TRBJ2-3; weak D call: TRBD2 (5 bases). The CDR3 runs 13 residues. V was pared by 5 bases and J by 1 base, with 7 bases between. Germline V gene lookup returns CDR1 SGHVS and CDR2 FQNEAQ. In DNA form, the CDR3 reads TGTGCCAGCAGCGGCGGGCGCACAGATACGCAGTATTTT. Translating gives CASSGGRTDTQYF.

In this sample, this clonotype turned up many times. V is TRBV5-1 and J is TRBJ1-5; D is unclear. Germline CDR1 reads SGHRS; CDR2 reads YFSETQ. The CDR3 is 15 residues long. Trimming shortened V by 0 bases and J by 5 bases, and 12 bases separated the two germline ends. CDR3 sequence (DNA): TGCGCCAGCAGCTTGGACAACGGGCCGTATCAGCCCCAGCATTTT. As protein: CASSLDNGPYQPQHF.

This clonotype was detected many times. The chain carries TRBV7-9 and TRBJ2-3, with 15 bases fitting TRBD2. Germline CDR1 reads SEHNR; CDR2 reads FQNEAQ (reference sequence). The CDR3 runs 16 residues. V lost 3 bases, J lost 5 bases, and 3 bases stayed unmatched. CDR3: CASSFGLAGGQDTQYF. Here the CDR3 DNA reads TGTGCCAGCAGCTTCGGACTAGCGGGGGGGCAAGATACGCAGTATTTT. The full variable domain, completed using reference TRBV7-9 and TRBJ2-3, is DTGVSQNPRHKITKRGQNVTFRCDPISEHNRLYWYRQTLGQGPEFLTYFQNEAQLEKSRLLSDRFSAERPKGSFSTLEIQRTEQGDSAMYLCASSFGLAGGQDTQYFGPGTRLTVL.

This clonotype appeared many times. V is TRBV5-1 and J is TRBJ2-7; D remains unclear. The CDR3 has 14 amino acids. CDR1 and CDR2 from the germline V gene are SGHRS and YFSETQ. V lost 0 bases to trimming and J lost 1 base, with 8 bases between them. CDR3 region: CASSLAAGSYEQYV. The CDR3 coding sequence is TGCGCCAGCAGCTTGGCTGCAGGATCCTACGAGCAGTACGTC.

This chain uses TRBV10-3 with TRBJ2-5; tentatively, D is TRBD2 (6 bases). Trimming took 3 bases from V and 5 from J, leaving 19 bases between them. Looked up from germline, CDR1 is ENHRY and CDR2 is SYGVKD. The CDR3 loop spans 16 amino acids. The CDR3 here is CAISERRGGEPETQYF. The CDR3 nucleotides read TGTGCCATCAGTGAAAGGAGGGGAGGCGAGCCGGAGACCCAGTACTTC.

The chain carries TRBV6-6 and TRBJ2-4; TRBD1 matches 7 bases. Germline CDR1 is MNHNY and CDR2 is SVGAGI (reference sequence). After removal of 6 bases from V and 2 bases from J, the junction contained 7 bases not matched to a gene. The CDR3 covers 15 residues. For the CDR3, the DNA is TGTGCCAGCAGCTCCAACAGGGGATCCAAAAACATTCAGTACTTC. Its translation is CASSSNRGSKNIQYF.

The chain combines TRBV29-1 with TRBJ1-4, with a weak D call TRBD1 (6 bases). The V and J ends lost 7 bases and 7 bases respectively, with 13 bases between them. The CDR3 has 12 residues. Germline V lookup: CDR1 SQVTM, CDR2 ANQGSEA. The CDR3 protein is CSAYTGIEKLFF. For the CDR3, the DNA is TGCAGCGCCTACACAGGGATTGAAAAACTGTTTTTT.

This chain connects TRBV9 to TRBJ2-4; D gene uncertain. The CDR3 spans 17 residues. The V end lost 0 bases, the J end lost 0 bases, and 13 bases lay between the germline ends. Germline V lookup: CDR1 SGDLS, CDR2 YYNGEE. The CDR3 DNA is TGTGCCAGCAGCGTAGATTACGGTCCCCTAGCCAAAAACATTCAGTACTTC. As protein: CASSVDYGPLAKNIQYF.

The chain joins TRBV7-9 to TRBJ2-3; 9 positions match TRBD2. Losses at the gene ends were 6 bases for V and 0 bases for J; bases not matched to a gene: 13. Germline-derived CDR1 and CDR2 are SEHNR and FQNEAQ (reference sequence). This CDR3 region has 18 residues. This CDR3 reads CASSSRLAGSTSTDTQYF. The DNA for the CDR3 is TGTGCCAGCAGTTCCCGGCTAGCGGGGAGCACTAGCACAGATACGCAGTATTTT.

The chain carries TRBV6-5 and TRBJ1-2; D is perhaps TRBD1 (6 bases). From germline, CDR1 is MNHEY and CDR2 SVGAGI. With 5 bases removed from V and 8 bases from J, the gap between germline ends came to 15 bases. The CDR3 length is 13 residues. The CDR3 DNA follows: TGTGCCAGCAGTCTCGTGCAGGGGAACGGCTACACCTTC. As protein: CASSLVQGNGYTF.

The V gene is TRBV6-2 or TRBV6-3, the J gene TRBJ2-1; 7 bases map to TRBD2. V dropped 6 bases and J dropped 4; count of bases not matched to a gene: 9. The CDR3 contains 15 residues. CDR1 MNHEY and CDR2 SVGEGT come from the germline V gene. The CDR3, as DNA: TGTGCCAGCAGCCTACGCGGGGACTATTACAATGAGCAGTTCTTC. It yields the protein CASSLRGDYYNEQFF.

The CDR3 sequence is CAGGPSKETQYF. Here the CDR3 DNA reads TGTGCCGGCGGACCTTCTAAAGAGACCCAGTACTTC. The chain links TRBV6-6 to TRBJ2-5; D gene unclear. The V end was cut by 11 bases, the J end by 3 bases, with 13 bases between. The CDR3 consists of 12 residues. Germline assignment: CDR1 MNHNY and CDR2 SVGAGI (reference sequence).

In its sample, this clonotype was seen many times. V usage is TRBV3-1 and J usage is TRBJ2-5, with 7 bases aligning to TRBD2. The CDR3 extends over 13 amino acids. V shed 4 bases, J shed 7 bases, and the junction held 6 bases outside the gene matches. The germline CDR1 and CDR2 sequences are LGHDT and YNNKEL (reference sequence). The CDR3 here is CASSPTGEGTQYF. CDR3 DNA sequence: TGTGCCAGCAGCCCCACCGGGGAGGGGACCCAGTACTTC.

This clonotype appeared once. The rearrangement uses TRBV19 and TRBJ2-2; 10 positions agree with TRBD1. CDR1 is LNHDA and CDR2 is SQIVND in the germline V gene (reference sequence). The CDR3 has 15 residues. V shed 6 bases, J shed 4 bases, and the junction held 5 bases outside the gene matches. DNA for the CDR3: TGTGCCAGTAGGCTCGGGACAGGGGCCACCGGGGAGCTGTTTTTT. The encoded protein is CASRLGTGATGELFF. Combining the CDR3 with reference TRBV19 and TRBJ2-2 gives the whole variable domain DGGITQSPKYLFRKEGQNVTLSCEQNLNHDAMYWYRQDPGQGLRLIYYSQIVNDFQKGDIAEGYSVSREKKESFPLTVTSAQKNPTAFYLCASRLGTGATGELFFGEGSRLTVL.

The chain links TRBV12-3 or TRBV12-4 to TRBJ1-2; D not resolved. Trimming removed 5 bases at V and 2 bases at J, with 9 bases between. The CDR3 contains 13 residues. The CDR3 DNA is TGTGCCAGCAGTGAAACTAGAAACTATGGCTACACCTTC. Amino acids: CASSETRNYGYTF.

This clonotype has ten or more counts. The chain employs TRBV11-2 and TRBJ2-5; D possibly uses TRBD1 or TRBD2 (5 bases each). The CDR3 extends over 15 amino acids. Germline assignment: CDR1 SGHAT and CDR2 FQNNGV. V dropped 4 bases and J dropped 5 bases, with 17 bases sitting between them. CDR3 coding DNA: TGTGCCAGCAGCTCCGAGGCTAGTGGGGGTGAGACCCAGTACTTC. This codes for CASSSEASGGETQYF.

This clonotype was picked up many times. The chain uses TRBV7-2 and TRBJ1-1; no clear D gene. From germline, CDR1 is SGHTA and CDR2 FQGNSA. V gave up 1 base and J gave up 4 bases, with 13 bases separating them. The CDR3 sequence is 15 residues long. This chain's CDR3 is CASSLERRGGTEAFF. DNA of the CDR3: TGTGCCAGCAGCTTAGAGCGGAGAGGCGGCACTGAAGCTTTCTTT.

V gene TRBV7-9 combines with J gene TRBJ2-7; D not resolved. Trimming pared 5 bases from V and 1 base from J, leaving 15 bases between. Germline V gene lookup returns CDR1 SEHNR and CDR2 FQNEAQ (reference sequence). The CDR3 runs to 15 residues. CDR3 in amino acids: CASSTPGPRSYEQYF. CDR3 nucleotide sequence: TGTGCCAGCAGCACCCCCGGGCCGAGATCCTACGAGCAGTACTTC.

This rearrangement joins TRBV6-2 or TRBV6-3 to TRBJ2-7, with TRBD2 identical over 12 bases. V was clipped by 7 bases and J by 3 bases; unmatched bases: 4. Germline V lookup: CDR1 MNHEY, CDR2 SVGEGT. The CDR3 has 14 amino acids. CDR3 sequence: CASTRTSGDYEQYV. The CDR3 DNA is TGTGCCAGCACCCGGACTAGCGGGGACTACGAGCAGTACGTC.

This chain uses TRBV29-1 with TRBJ2-4, with D perhaps matching TRBD2 (6 bases). The CDR3 runs to 15 residues. The germline V and J ends were trimmed by 1 base and 2 bases, with 12 bases remaining between them. From germline, CDR1 is SQVTM and CDR2 ANQGSEA. CDR3 region: CSVEGGDGTKNIQYF. CDR3 bases: TGCAGCGTTGAAGGGGGGGACGGGACCAAAAACATTCAGTACTTC.

This chain links TRBV10-3 with TRBJ2-7; D perhaps matches TRBD2 (7 bases). The V gene's germline CDR1 is ENHRY and CDR2 SYGVKD. Trimming removed 4 bases from V and 6 bases from J, with 19 bases in between. The CDR3 sequence is 15 residues long. Written as DNA, the CDR3 is TGTGCCATCAGTGCTCGGGGAGGGGGTGGAGTCGAGCAGTACTTC. The encoded protein is CAISARGGGGVEQYF.

This clonotype showed up many times. The chain joins TRBV7-6 to TRBJ2-7, with TRBD1 identical over 7 bases. CDR3 length: 15 residues. The J segment lost 4 bases and the V segment lost 1 base, leaving 7 bases of the junction unmatched. Germline V gene lookup returns CDR1 SGHVS and CDR2 FNYEAQ. Here the CDR3 DNA reads TGTGCCAGCAGCTTAGAGCAGGGGGTGAGGTACGAGCAGTACTTC. Translation: CASSLEQGVRYEQYF. Using reference TRBV7-6 and TRBJ2-7 for the parts outside the CDR3, the full variable domain is GAGVSQSPRYKVTKRGQDVALRCDPISGHVSLYWYRQALGQGPEFLTYFNYEAQQDKSGLPNDRFSAERPEGSISTLTIQRTEQRDSAMYRCASSLEQGVRYEQYFGPGTRLTVT.

This chain uses TRBV7-2 with TRBJ2-1; D could derive from TRBD1 or TRBD2 (5 bases each). V gave up 5 bases and J gave up 4 bases, with 15 bases separating them. The CDR3 spans 15 residues. Per germline, CDR1 SGHTA and CDR2 FQGNSA. In DNA, the CDR3 is TGTGCCAGCAGCCTCCGGGACGGAGAATACAATGAGCAGTTCTTC. Protein sequence: CASSLRDGEYNEQFF.

There are a few counts of this clonotype. The chain uses TRBV21-1 and TRBJ2-2. TRBV21-1 is termed a pseudogene. The CDR3 sequence is 17 residues long. Here the CDR3 DNA reads TGTGCCAGCAGCAAAGAGTCCGGGGTCTCGAACACCGGGGAGCTGTTTTTT. Its translation: CASSKESGVSNTGELFF.